This entry describes one T cell receptor (beta chain). This entry is derived from a study of blood T cell repertoires in COVID-19. Study information: T cells, B-cell-depleted T cells, or PBMCs provided the cDNA or gDNA that served as material.

In assigning cohorts, the study relied on participant-reported clinical history. This table comes from immunoSEQ multiplex PCR, and its TCRdb copy is limited to in-frame clones, with some not included. The data show fewer than 250,000 clones, with about nine tenths seen just once and 7% to 9% held by the top ten. V lost 0 bases and J lost 4, with 5 bases in between. Germline assignment: CDR1 MNHEY and CDR2 SMNVEV (reference sequence). The CDR3 totals 13 residues. This chain links TRBV27 with TRBJ2-3; D not certain. The sequence was obtained from a man aged 25-40 years in a cohort exposed to, infected with or recovered from COVID-19 (not recorded which). Sequencing was performed on PBMCs or T cells enriched from blood (not recorded which). The CDR3 region is CASSLSLSDTQYF. The CDR3 DNA follows: TGTGCCAGCAGTTTATCCCTATCAGATACGCAGTATTTT.